Listed here are 20 T cell receptor beta chains from one sample, sequenced in a study of T-cell reconstitution after alpha-beta-depleted transplantation in children. A TCRbeta library incorporating unique molecular identifiers was prepared. TCRdb re-called the PCR reads with MiXCR, one entry per CDR3 protein. The sample has hundreds of thousands of distinct CDR3 sequences, roughly 15% seen once. The specimen was PBMCs from the stem cell graft donor, collected from the stem cell graft. The receptors derive from a human donor who donated a stem cell graft to a child with acute myeloid leukemia.

The rearrangement links TRBV11-2 to TRBJ2-7; 7 bases fit TRBD1. Germline V gene data show CDR1 as SGHAT and CDR2 as FQNNGV. The CDR3 is 17 residues long. The ends lost 5 bases at V and 0 bases at J; junction bases unmatched: 13. The DNA of the CDR3 is TGTGCCAGCAGCCCAACCGGACAGGAAGGGAGCTCCTACGAGCAGTACGTC. It encodes CASSPTGQEGSSYEQYV.

The rearrangement links TRBV18 to TRBJ2-1; 14 bases align to TRBD2. Per the germline V gene, CDR1 is KGHSH and CDR2 is LQKENI. This CDR3 has 14 amino acids. V shed 4 bases and J 11 bases; nucleotides not matched to a gene: 4. This chain's CDR3 is CASSQGTSGGQQFF. The CDR3 nucleotides are TGTGCCAGCTCACAGGGGACTAGCGGGGGTCAGCAGTTCTTC.

The table lists this clonotype with a few counts. The CDR3, as DNA: TGTGCCAGCAGCATTGGACAGGGGCCGGCTCCGAACACCGGGGAGCTGTTTTTT. Its translation is CASSIGQGPAPNTGELFF. V usage is TRBV7-6 and J usage is TRBJ2-2; 9 nucleotides agree with TRBD1. J was trimmed by 0 bases and V by 5 bases; bases with no gene match: 10. Germline V gene sequence: CDR1 SGHVS, CDR2 FNYEAQ. The length of the CDR3 is 18 residues.

The CDR3 is CASSYGNMNTEAFF. CDR3 sequence (DNA): TGTGCCAGCAGTTACGGAAATATGAACACTGAAGCTTTCTTT. The V gene is TRBV6-2 or TRBV6-3, the J gene TRBJ1-1; D gene unclear. This CDR3 has 14 residues. The V gene lost 2 bases and the J gene lost 0 bases, with 7 bases spanning the gap. Germline V lookup: CDR1 MNHEY, CDR2 SVGEGT.

This clonotype was seen many times. This chain's CDR3 is CASGIQGFSEAFF. CDR3 bases: TGTGCCAGCGGAATACAGGGGTTTAGTGAAGCTTTCTTT. This chain joins TRBV27 and TRBJ1-1; 7 nucleotides agree with TRBD1. This CDR3 region has 13 residues. Germline V gene sequence: CDR1 MNHEY, CDR2 SMNVEV (reference sequence). J lost 7 bases, V lost 8 bases, and 10 bases had no gene match.

This clonotype was detected many times. V gene TRBV27 combines with J gene TRBJ1-5; D may be TRBD1 (5 bases). The CDR3 loop spans 15 amino acids. V lost 5 bases to trimming and J lost 4 bases, with 15 bases between them. Germline V gene lookup returns CDR1 MNHEY and CDR2 SMNVEV (reference sequence). For the CDR3, the DNA is TGTGCCAGCAGTCCCGTGGGGGGTTGGAATCAGCCCCAGCATTTT. This encodes CASSPVGGWNQPQHF.

This clonotype was observed at least ten times. The chain carries TRBV12-3 or TRBV12-4 and TRBJ2-2, with D possibly matching TRBD2 (5 bases). Trimming stripped 4 bases from V and 6 bases from J, with 15 bases between. The CDR3 runs to 15 residues. The CDR3 DNA follows: TGTGCCAGCAGTTCTTCCGGGGTGAGGGCCGGGGAGCTGTTTTTT. This sequence encodes CASSSSGVRAGELFF.

This clonotype was observed many times. The gene calls are TRBV5-6 and TRBJ1-1; no clear D gene. Germline-derived CDR1 and CDR2 are SGHDT and YYEEEE. This CDR3 region has 12 residues. Trimming shortened V by 0 bases and J by 11 bases, and 11 bases separated the two germline ends. CDR3 bases: TGTGCCAGCAGCTTGGAAGGCTGGCCGGCTTTCTTT. The encoded protein is CASSLEGWPAFF. The entire variable domain, with the rest obtained from reference TRBV5-6 and TRBJ1-1, is as follows: DAGVTQSPTHLIKTRGQQVTLRCSPKSGHDTVSWYQQALGQGPQFIFQYYEEEERQRGNFPDRFSGHQFPNYSSELNVNALLLGDSALYLCASSLEGWPAFFGQGTRLTVV.

This clonotype was seen ten or more times. The chain combines TRBV20-1 with TRBJ1-2; a possible D gene is TRBD1 (6 bases). Trimming cost V 4 bases and J 2 bases, with 8 bases left between them. The CDR3 covers 12 residues. CDR1 and CDR2 from the germline V gene are DFQATT and SNEGSKA (reference sequence). The CDR3 loop is CSAITGNYGYTF. Here the CDR3 DNA reads TGCAGTGCTATCACAGGGAACTATGGCTACACCTTC.

The chain uses TRBV12-3 or TRBV12-4 and TRBJ2-7, with 8 nucleotides matching TRBD1. This CDR3 comprises 14 residues. Unmatched junction bases numbered 11, after V lost 8 bases and J lost 5 bases. CDR3 DNA: TGTGCCAGCTACCGGACAGGGCCATTTAACGAGCAGTACGTC. This gives the protein CASYRTGPFNEQYV.

The rearrangement uses TRBV5-1 and TRBJ2-1; 14 nucleotides align to TRBD2. CDR1 SGHRS and CDR2 YFSETQ come from the germline V gene. V dropped 7 bases and J dropped 9; count of bases not matched to a gene: 6. The CDR3 has 14 amino acids. The CDR3 sequence is CASGTGLAGGEQFF. CDR3 coding DNA: TGCGCCAGCGGCACCGGACTAGCGGGGGGTGAGCAGTTCTTC.

This clonotype was seen a few times. The chain combines TRBV7-9 with TRBJ2-3; 7 bases line up with TRBD1. CDR1 is SEHNR, CDR2 FQNEAQ, per germline (reference sequence). CDR3 size: 16 residues. V lost 2 bases to trimming and J lost 0 bases; unmatched junction nucleotides: 5. CDR3 in DNA: TGTGCCAGCAGCTTAACCACAGGGGCTAGCACAGATACGCAGTATTTT. It yields the protein CASSLTTGASTDTQYF.

CDR3 amino acids: CSVGDKENSPLHF. CDR3 DNA: TGCAGCGTAGGGGACAAGGAGAATTCACCCCTCCACTTT. This chain uses TRBV29-1 with TRBJ1-6; TRBD1 is a possible D gene (6 bases). The CDR3 spans 13 residues. The germline gives CDR1 SQVTM, CDR2 ANQGSEA. Trimming left V 6 bases short and J 7 bases short, with 13 bases between.

This chain links TRBV5-1 with TRBJ2-1, with no clear D. The CDR3 is 13 amino acids. V was shortened by 2 bases and J by 13 bases, with 16 bases between the two germline ends. The germline CDR1 and CDR2 sequences are SGHRS and YFSETQ. The CDR3 reads CASSFGEGRPQFF. The CDR3 DNA reads TGCGCCAGCAGCTTTGGTGAAGGCAGGCCTCAGTTCTTC. Using reference TRBV5-1 and TRBJ2-1 for the parts outside the CDR3, the full variable domain is KAGVTQTPRYLIKTRGQQVTLSCSPISGHRSVSWYQQTPGQGLQFLFEYFSETQRNKGNFPGRFSGRQFSNSRSEMNVSTLELGDSALYLCASSFGEGRPQFFGPGTRLTVL.

This clonotype turned up a few times. The gene calls are TRBV24-1 and TRBJ2-3; TRBD1 agrees at 9 bases. Germline trimming cut 1 base from V and 1 base from J; bases unmatched to any gene: 2. CDR3 size: 16 residues. CDR1 is KGHDR and CDR2 is SFDVKD in the germline V gene. The DNA of the CDR3 is TGTGCCACCAGTGATTTAAGGGACAGGGGCACAGATACGCAGTATTTT. Translated, it gives CATSDLRDRGTDTQYF.

At least ten counts were recorded for this clonotype. This CDR3 reads CSVEDRNSNYGYTF. As DNA, the CDR3 is TGCAGCGTTGAAGACAGGAACTCCAACTATGGCTACACCTTC. This rearrangement joins TRBV29-1 to TRBJ1-2; D unresolved. V lost 0 bases and J 2 bases, leaving 10 bases between the germline ends. CDR3 size: 14 residues. Germline lookup yields CDR1 SQVTM and CDR2 ANQGSEA.

Judged by abundance, this clonotype is medium-sized. The chain joins TRBV20-1 to TRBJ1-3; D unclear. V was shortened by 1 base and J by 0 bases, with 4 bases between the two germline ends. CDR1 is DFQATT, CDR2 SNEGSKA, per germline (reference sequence). The CDR3 extends over 13 amino acids. The CDR3 nucleotides read TGCAGTGCTAGAGGTCTCTCTGGAAACACCATATATTTT. This encodes CSARGLSGNTIYF.

This clonotype showed up just once. A read error may explain this, as a much larger clone is one base away. Since no conserved phenylalanine or tryptophan closes the CDR3, a read error is the likely cause. The rearrangement joins TRBV10-3 to TRBJ2-7; TRBD2 might be the D (6 bases). Germline CDR1 and CDR2: ENHRY and SYGVKD. V was pared by 6 bases and J by 2 bases, with 14 bases between. This CDR3 comprises 14 residues. The CDR3 DNA reads TGTGCCATCAGAGGGGACTCCTGGGCCTACGAGCAGTACTCC. As protein: CAIRGDSWAYEQYS.

This clonotype showed up many times. The rearrangement joins TRBV5-1 to TRBJ2-1, with TRBD2 identical over 8 bases. Per the germline V gene, CDR1 is SGHRS and CDR2 is YFSETQ. The CDR3 extends over 14 amino acids. Unmatched junction bases numbered 4, after V lost 0 bases and J lost 8 bases. CDR3 residues: CASSLVAGKDEQFF. CDR3 DNA: TGCGCCAGCAGCTTGGTAGCGGGGAAGGATGAGCAGTTCTTC.

Written as DNA, the CDR3 is TGCAGTGCCCCCGGGACAGCCTCCTACGAGCAGTACTTC. Its protein product is CSAPGTASYEQYF. This rearrangement joins TRBV20-1 to TRBJ2-7, with TRBD1 matching 7 bases. The CDR3 is made up of 13 amino acids. V lost 6 bases and J lost 0; bases outside the gene matches: 5. Germline assignment: CDR1 DFQATT and CDR2 SNEGSKA (reference sequence).